One sample yielded the 5 T cell receptor beta chains listed below, sequenced in a study of cytomegalovirus exposure and HLA in healthy donors. The PCR employed 60 Vbeta primers together with 13 Jbeta primers. The repertoire was sequenced with immunoSEQ multiplex PCR; TCRdb's copy has only in-frame clones and lacks some. The table lists about 140,000 clones. Input material: PBMCs. The receptors come from a young woman in good health and CMV-seronegative.

The chain has TRBV6-1 and TRBJ1-1, with 7 bases fitting TRBD1. The CDR3 totals 14 residues. The V and J ends lost 7 bases and 1 base, in that order; junction bases with no gene match: 6. Germline loops: CDR1 MNHNS, CDR2 SASEGT. The CDR3 spells CASTKQGWNTEAFF. CDR3 sequence (DNA): TGTGCCAGCACCAAACAGGGGTGGAACACTGAAGCTTTCTTT.

The CDR3 nucleotides are TGTGCCAGCAGCTTAGACGCAGATACGCAGTATTTT. Translating it yields CASSLDADTQYF. V usage is TRBV11-3 and J usage is TRBJ2-3, with D uncertain. The CDR3 is 12 residues long. The germline V gene has CDR1 SGHNT and CDR2 YENEEA. Trimming removed 0 bases at V and 4 bases at J, with 2 bases between.

This chain uses TRBV25-1 with TRBJ1-1; 8 bases fit TRBD1. Germline V gene sequence: CDR1 MGHDK, CDR2 SYGVNS. After removal of 2 bases from V and 1 base from J, the junction contained 3 bases not matched to a gene. The CDR3 is made up of 15 amino acids. As DNA, the CDR3 is TGTGCCAGCAGTGAACCCGGGACAGGGAACACTGAAGCTTTCTTT. This gives the protein CASSEPGTGNTEAFF. The full variable domain, rest sourced from reference TRBV25-1 and TRBJ1-1, is EADIYQTPRYLVIGTGKKITLECSQTMGHDKMYWYQQDPGMELHLIHYSYGVNSTEKGDLSSESTVSRIRTEHFPLTLESARPSHTSQYLCASSEPGTGNTEAFFGQGTRLTVV.

This sequence joins TRBV11-2 and TRBJ1-2; 7 bases fit TRBD1. V shed 5 bases and J 2 bases; nucleotides not matched to a gene: 8. Germline loops: CDR1 SGHAT, CDR2 FQNNGV. The CDR3 is 15 residues long. CDR3: CASSPRQGPNYGYTF. The CDR3 DNA sequence: TGTGCCAGCAGCCCTAGACAGGGACCGAACTATGGCTACACCTTC.

Here the CDR3 reads CASSERDSNYGYTF. The CDR3, as DNA: TGTGCCAGCAGTGAAAGGGACAGTAACTATGGCTACACCTTC. This chain uses TRBV2 with TRBJ1-2, with 7 positions matching TRBD1. From germline, CDR1 is SNHLY and CDR2 FYNNEI. The junction had 1 base not matched to a gene; V was cut back by 2 bases and J by 1 base. The CDR3 is made up of 14 amino acids.